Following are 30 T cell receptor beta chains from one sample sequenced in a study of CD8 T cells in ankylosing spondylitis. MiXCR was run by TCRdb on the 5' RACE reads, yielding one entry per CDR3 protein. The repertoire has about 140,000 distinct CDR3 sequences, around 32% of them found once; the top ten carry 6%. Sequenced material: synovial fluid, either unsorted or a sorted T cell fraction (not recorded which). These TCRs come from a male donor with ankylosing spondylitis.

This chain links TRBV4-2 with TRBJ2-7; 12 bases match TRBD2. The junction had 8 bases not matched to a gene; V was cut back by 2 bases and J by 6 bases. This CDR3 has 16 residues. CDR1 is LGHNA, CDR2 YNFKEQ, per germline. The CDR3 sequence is CASSQLGLAGSGEQYF. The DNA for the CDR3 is TGTGCCAGCAGCCAACTCGGACTAGCGGGGTCGGGCGAGCAGTACTTC.

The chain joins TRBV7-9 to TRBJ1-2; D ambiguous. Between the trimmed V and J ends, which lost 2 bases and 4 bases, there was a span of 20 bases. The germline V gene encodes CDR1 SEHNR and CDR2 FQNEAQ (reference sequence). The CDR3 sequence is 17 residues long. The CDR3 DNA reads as TGTGCCAGCAGCTTATCACTCAGTGTGGGGATCGGCTATGGCTACACCTTC. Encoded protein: CASSLSLSVGIGYGYTF.

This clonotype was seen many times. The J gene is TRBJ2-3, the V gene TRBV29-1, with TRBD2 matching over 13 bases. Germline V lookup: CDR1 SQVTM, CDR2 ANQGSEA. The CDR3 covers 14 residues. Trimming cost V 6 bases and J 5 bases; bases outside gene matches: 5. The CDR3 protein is CSVLAGGHKDTQYF. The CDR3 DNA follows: TGCAGCGTACTAGCGGGGGGGCATAAAGATACGCAGTATTTT.

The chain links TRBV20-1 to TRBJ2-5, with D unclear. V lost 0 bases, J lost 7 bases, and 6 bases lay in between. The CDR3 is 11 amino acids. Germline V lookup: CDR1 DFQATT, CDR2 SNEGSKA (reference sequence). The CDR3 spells CSARDAGTQYF. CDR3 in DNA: TGCAGTGCTAGAGATGCCGGGACCCAGTACTTC.

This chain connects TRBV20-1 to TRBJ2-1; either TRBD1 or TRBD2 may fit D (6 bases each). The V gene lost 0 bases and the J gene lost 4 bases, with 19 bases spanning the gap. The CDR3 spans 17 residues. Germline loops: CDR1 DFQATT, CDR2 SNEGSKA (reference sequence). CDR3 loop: CSARDLGGTTRYNEQFF. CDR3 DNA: TGCAGTGCTAGAGATCTCGGAGGGACAACCAGATACAATGAGCAGTTCTTC.

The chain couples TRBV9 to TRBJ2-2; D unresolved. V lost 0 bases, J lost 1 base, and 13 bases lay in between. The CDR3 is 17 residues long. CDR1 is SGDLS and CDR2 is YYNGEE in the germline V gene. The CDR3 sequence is CASSVAVAALNTGELFF. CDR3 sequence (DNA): TGTGCCAGCAGCGTAGCTGTTGCGGCTTTGAACACCGGGGAGCTGTTTTTT.

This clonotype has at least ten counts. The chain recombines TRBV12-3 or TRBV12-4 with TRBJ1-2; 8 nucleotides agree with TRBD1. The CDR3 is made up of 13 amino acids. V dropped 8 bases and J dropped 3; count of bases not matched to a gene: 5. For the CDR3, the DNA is TGTGCCAGCGGACAGGGCCTTTACTATGGCTACACCTTC. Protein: CASGQGLYYGYTF.

CDR3 DNA: TGTGCCAGCAGTTTAGGACAGGGTATCTCCTACAATGAGCAGTTCTTC. Translating it yields CASSLGQGISYNEQFF. This chain links TRBV12-3 or TRBV12-4 with TRBJ2-1; 7 nucleotides match TRBD1. Unmatched junction bases numbered 3, after V lost 1 base and J lost 0 bases. This CDR3 has 16 residues.

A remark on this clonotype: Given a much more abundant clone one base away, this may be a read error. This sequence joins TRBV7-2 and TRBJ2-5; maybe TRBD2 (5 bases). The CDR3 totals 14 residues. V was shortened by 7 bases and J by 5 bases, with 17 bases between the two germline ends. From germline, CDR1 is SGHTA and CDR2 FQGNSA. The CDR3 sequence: CASILHYSGETQYF. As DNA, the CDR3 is TGTGCCAGCATCTTGCATTACTCGGGGGAGACCCAGTACTTC.

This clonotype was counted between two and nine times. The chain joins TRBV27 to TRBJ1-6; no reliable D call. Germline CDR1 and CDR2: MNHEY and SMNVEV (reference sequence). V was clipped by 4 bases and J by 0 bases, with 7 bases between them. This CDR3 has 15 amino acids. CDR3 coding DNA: TGTGCCAGCAGTTGGAGGAGCTCCTATAATTCACCCCTCCACTTT. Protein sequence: CASSWRSSYNSPLHF.

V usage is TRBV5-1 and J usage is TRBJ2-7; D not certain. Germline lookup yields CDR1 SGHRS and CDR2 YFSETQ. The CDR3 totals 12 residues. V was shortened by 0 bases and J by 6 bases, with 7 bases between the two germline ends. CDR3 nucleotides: TGCGCCAGCAGCTTGGCGGGTGGCGAGCAGTACTTC. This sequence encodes CASSLAGGEQYF.

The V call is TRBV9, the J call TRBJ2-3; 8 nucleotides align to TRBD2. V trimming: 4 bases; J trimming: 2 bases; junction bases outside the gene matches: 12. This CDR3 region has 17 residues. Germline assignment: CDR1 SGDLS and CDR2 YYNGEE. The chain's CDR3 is CASSLGKTGGATDTQYF. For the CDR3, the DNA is TGTGCCAGCAGCCTTGGGAAAACGGGAGGGGCCACAGATACGCAGTATTTT.

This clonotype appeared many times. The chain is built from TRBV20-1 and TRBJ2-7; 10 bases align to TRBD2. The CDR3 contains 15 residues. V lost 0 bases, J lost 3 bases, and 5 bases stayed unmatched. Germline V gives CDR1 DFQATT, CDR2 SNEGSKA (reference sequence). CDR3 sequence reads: CSARDLGTSVYEQYF. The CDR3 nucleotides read TGCAGTGCTAGAGATCTGGGGACTAGCGTCTACGAGCAGTACTTC.

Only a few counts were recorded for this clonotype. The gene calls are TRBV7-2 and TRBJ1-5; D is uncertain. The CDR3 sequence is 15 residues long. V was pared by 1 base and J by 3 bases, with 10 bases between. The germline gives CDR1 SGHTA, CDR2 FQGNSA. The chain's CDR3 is CASSLGGYNNQPQHF. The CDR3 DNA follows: TGTGCCAGCAGCTTAGGAGGGTACAACAATCAGCCCCAGCATTTT.

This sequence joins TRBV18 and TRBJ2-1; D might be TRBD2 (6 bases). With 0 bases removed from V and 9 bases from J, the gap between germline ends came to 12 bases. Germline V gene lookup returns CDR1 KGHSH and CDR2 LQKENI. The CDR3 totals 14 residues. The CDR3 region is CASSPPKGGSEQFF. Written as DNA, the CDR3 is TGTGCCAGCTCACCACCGAAGGGAGGAAGTGAGCAGTTCTTC. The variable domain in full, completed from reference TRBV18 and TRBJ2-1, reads NAGVMQNPRHLVRRRGQEARLRCSPMKGHSHVYWYRQLPEEGLKFMVYLQKENIIDESGMPKERFSAEFPKEGPSILRIQQVVRGDSAAYFCASSPPKGGSEQFFGPGTRLTVL.

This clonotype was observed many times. The CDR3 nucleotides are TGTGCCAGCAGGATCGACAGGGACCGCAATCAGCCCCAGCATTTT. Its translation: CASRIDRDRNQPQHF. The gene calls are TRBV6-1 and TRBJ1-5; 7 bases are shared with TRBD1. The CDR3 loop spans 15 amino acids. Germline-derived CDR1 and CDR2 are MNHNS and SASEGT. V lost 6 bases, J lost 2 bases, and 7 bases stayed unmatched.

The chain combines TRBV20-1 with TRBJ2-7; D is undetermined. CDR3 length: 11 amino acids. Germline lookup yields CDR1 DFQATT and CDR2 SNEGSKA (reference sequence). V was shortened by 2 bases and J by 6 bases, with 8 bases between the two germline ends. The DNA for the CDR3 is TGCAGTGCTAGAATGGTTGCCGAGCAGTACTTC. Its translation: CSARMVAEQYF.

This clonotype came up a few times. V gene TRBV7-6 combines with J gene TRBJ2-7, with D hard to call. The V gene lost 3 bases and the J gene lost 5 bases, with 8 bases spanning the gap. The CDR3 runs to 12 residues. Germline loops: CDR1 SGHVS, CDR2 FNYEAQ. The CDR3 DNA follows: TGTGCCAGCAGCTTCAGTTGGGACGAGCAGTACTTC. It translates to CASSFSWDEQYF. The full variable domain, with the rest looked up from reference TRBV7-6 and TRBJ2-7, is GAGVSQSPRYKVTKRGQDVALRCDPISGHVSLYWYRQALGQGPEFLTYFNYEAQQDKSGLPNDRFSAERPEGSISTLTIQRTEQRDSAMYRCASSFSWDEQYFGPGTRLTVT.

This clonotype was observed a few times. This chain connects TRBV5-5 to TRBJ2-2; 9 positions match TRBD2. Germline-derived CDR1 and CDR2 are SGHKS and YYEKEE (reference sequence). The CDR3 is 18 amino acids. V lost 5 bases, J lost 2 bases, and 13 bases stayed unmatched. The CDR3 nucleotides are TGTGCCAGCAGTTTATGGGGCGGGAGGGCCGCTAACACCGGGGAGCTGTTTTTT. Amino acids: CASSLWGGRAANTGELFF.

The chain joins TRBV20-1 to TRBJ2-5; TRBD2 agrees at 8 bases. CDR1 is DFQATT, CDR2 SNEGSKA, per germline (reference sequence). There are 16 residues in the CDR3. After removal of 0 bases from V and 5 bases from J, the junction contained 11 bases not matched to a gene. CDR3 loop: CSARDGTSADFETQYF. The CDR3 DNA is TGCAGTGCTAGAGATGGGACTAGTGCGGACTTCGAGACCCAGTACTTC.

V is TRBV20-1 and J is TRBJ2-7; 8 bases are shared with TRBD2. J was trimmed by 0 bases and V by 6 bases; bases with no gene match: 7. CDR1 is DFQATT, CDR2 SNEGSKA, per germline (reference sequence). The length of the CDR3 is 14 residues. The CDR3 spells CSAGSGGSSYEQYF. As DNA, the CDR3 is TGCAGTGCCGGGTCGGGAGGGAGCTCCTACGAGCAGTACTTC.

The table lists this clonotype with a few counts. CDR3 loop: CASRDRQGREYNEQFF. CDR3 DNA sequence: TGTGCCAGCAGGGATCGACAGGGGAGGGAGTACAATGAGCAGTTCTTC. The V and J genes are TRBV6-1 and TRBJ2-1; TRBD1 might be the D (8 bases). V was trimmed by 6 bases and J by 4 bases, leaving 19 bases between them. CDR3 length: 16 amino acids. Germline values: CDR1 MNHNS, CDR2 SASEGT.

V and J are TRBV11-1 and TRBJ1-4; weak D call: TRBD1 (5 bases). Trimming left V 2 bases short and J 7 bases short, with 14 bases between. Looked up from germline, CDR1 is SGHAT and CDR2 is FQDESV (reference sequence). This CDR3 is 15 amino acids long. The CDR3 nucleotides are TGTGCCAGCAGCTTATTTGGACGGGACGGTGAAAAACTGTTTTTT. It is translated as CASSLFGRDGEKLFF.

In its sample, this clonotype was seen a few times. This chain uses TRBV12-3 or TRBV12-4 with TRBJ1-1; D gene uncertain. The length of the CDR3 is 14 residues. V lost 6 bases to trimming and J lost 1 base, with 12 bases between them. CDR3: CASSPGSQNTEAFF. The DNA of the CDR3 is TGTGCCAGCAGCCCTGGGTCCCAGAACACTGAAGCTTTCTTT.

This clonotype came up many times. The DNA of the CDR3 is TGTGCCAGCAGCCAAGAATACGGTGGGGCGGCTTTCTTT. Translation gives CASSQEYGGAAFF. The chain carries TRBV14 and TRBJ1-1; possibly TRBD1 for D (5 bases). Germline CDR1 and CDR2: SGHDN and FVKESK. The CDR3 has 13 amino acids. Deletions cut 0 bases from V and 11 bases from J, with 13 bases between.

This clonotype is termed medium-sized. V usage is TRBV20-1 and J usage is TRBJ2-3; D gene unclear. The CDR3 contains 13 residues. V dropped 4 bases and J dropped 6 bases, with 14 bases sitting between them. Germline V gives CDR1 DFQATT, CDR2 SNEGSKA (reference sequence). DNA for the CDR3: TGCAGTGCTAAGAGATCCGGTACGGATACGCAGTATTTT. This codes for CSAKRSGTDTQYF.

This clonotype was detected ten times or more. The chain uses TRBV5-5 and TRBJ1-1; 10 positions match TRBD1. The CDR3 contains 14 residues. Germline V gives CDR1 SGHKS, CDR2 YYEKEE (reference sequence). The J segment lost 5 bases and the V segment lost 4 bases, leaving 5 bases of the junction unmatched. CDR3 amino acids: CASSVDRGRTEAFF. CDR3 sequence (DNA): TGTGCCAGCAGCGTAGACAGGGGGCGAACTGAAGCTTTCTTT.

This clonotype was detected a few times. The CDR3 protein is CASMVKADTQYF. CDR3 nucleotide sequence: TGTGCCAGCATGGTAAAAGCAGATACGCAGTATTTT. The gene calls are TRBV12-3 or TRBV12-4 and TRBJ2-3, with unresolved D. The CDR3 is 12 amino acids. Trimming left V 7 bases short and J 4 bases short, with 9 bases between.

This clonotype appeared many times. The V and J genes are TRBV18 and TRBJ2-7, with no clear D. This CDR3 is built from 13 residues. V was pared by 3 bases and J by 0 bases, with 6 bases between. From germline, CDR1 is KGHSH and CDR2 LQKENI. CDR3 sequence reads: CASSPSPSYEQYF. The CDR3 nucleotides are TGTGCCAGCTCACCTTCCCCCTCCTACGAGCAGTACTTC.

The CDR3 is CASSAAGTGMTKNIQYF. In nucleotides, the CDR3 is TGTGCCAGCAGTGCAGCCGGGACAGGGATGACCAAAAACATTCAGTACTTC. The chain joins TRBV2 to TRBJ2-4; 9 bases are shared with TRBD1. The V and J ends lost 4 bases and 2 bases, in that order; junction bases with no gene match: 9. The length of the CDR3 is 17 residues. Germline CDR1 reads SNHLY; CDR2 reads FYNNEI.